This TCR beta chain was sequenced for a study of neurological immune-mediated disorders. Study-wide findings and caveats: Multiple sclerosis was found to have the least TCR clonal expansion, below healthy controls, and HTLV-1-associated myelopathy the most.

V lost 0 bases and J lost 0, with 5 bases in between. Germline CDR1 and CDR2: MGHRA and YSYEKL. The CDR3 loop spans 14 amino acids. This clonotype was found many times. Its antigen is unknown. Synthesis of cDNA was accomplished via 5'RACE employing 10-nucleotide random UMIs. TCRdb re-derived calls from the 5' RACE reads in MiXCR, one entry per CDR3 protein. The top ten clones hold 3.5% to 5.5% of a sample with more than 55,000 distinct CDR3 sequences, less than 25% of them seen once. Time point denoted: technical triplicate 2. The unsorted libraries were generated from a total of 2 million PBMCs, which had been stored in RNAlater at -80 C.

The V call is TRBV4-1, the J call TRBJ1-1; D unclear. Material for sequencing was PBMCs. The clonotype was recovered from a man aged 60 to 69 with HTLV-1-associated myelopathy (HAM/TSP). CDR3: CASSQDPVNTEAFF. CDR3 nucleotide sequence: TGCGCCAGCAGCCAAGATCCAGTGAACACTGAAGCTTTCTTT.